Below, 17 T cell receptor beta chains from the same sample are listed, as sequenced in a study of shared clonotypes between healthy human individuals. Libraries were prepared by immunoSEQ multiplex PCR; TCRdb keeps only in-frame clonotypes and omits some of them. This sample has fewer than 1.8 million clones; 97% to 99% occur once, and the top ten carry 0.36%. Sequenced: naive CD4+ T cells sorted from blood. The subset was: CD45RA+ positively selected. These receptors were obtained from a young man in good health.

The chain carries TRBV2 and TRBJ2-1; no reliable D call. V lost 0 bases and J lost 8, with 11 bases in between. The CDR3 has 14 residues. Per the germline V gene, CDR1 is SNHLY and CDR2 is FYNNEI. The CDR3: CASSEARWSDEQFF. CDR3 in DNA: TGTGCCAGCAGTGAAGCGCGATGGTCCGATGAGCAGTTCTTC.

Note on this clone: This specimen includes other DNA sequences encoding the same CDR3. The gene calls are TRBV18 and TRBJ2-5; 8 bases line up with TRBD1. With 6 bases clipped from V and 2 bases from J, the junction kept 5 bases outside the gene matches. CDR3 size: 14 residues. Germline assignment: CDR1 KGHSH and CDR2 LQKENI. CDR3 region: CASSPRQGQETQYF. As DNA, the CDR3 is TGTGCCAGCTCTCCCAGACAGGGGCAAGAGACCCAGTACTTC.

The chain carries TRBV2 and TRBJ2-7; possibly TRBD1 or TRBD2 for D (5 bases each). V lost 6 bases, J lost 0 bases, and 12 bases lay in between. CDR1 and CDR2 from the germline V gene are SNHLY and FYNNEI. The CDR3 consists of 14 residues. CDR3: CASRGERSSYEQYF. Written as DNA, the CDR3 is TGTGCCAGCAGGGGGGAAAGGAGCTCCTACGAGCAGTACTTC.

J is TRBJ1-1 and V is TRBV28, with a tentative D call TRBD1 (5 bases). This CDR3 comprises 16 residues. Germline-derived CDR1 and CDR2 are MDHEN and SYDVKM. Trimming cost V 6 bases and J 1 base, with 18 bases left between them. The CDR3 DNA sequence: TGTGCCAGCAGCCGTTTGGGGGACGGGAGGAACACTGAAGCTTTCTTT. Encoded protein: CASSRLGDGRNTEAFF.

CDR3 region: CASRSHRDSYEQYF. Here the CDR3 DNA reads TGTGCCAGCAGAAGCCACCGGGACAGCTACGAGCAGTACTTC. The chain carries TRBV27 and TRBJ2-7, with TRBD1 matching 7 bases. Germline CDR1 MNHEY, CDR2 SMNVEV (reference sequence). Unmatched junction bases numbered 8, after V lost 6 bases and J lost 3 bases. The CDR3 has 14 amino acids.

The J gene is TRBJ2-2, the V gene TRBV7-2; D is uncertain. Trimming cost V 0 bases and J 6 bases, with 14 bases left between them. Germline lookup yields CDR1 SGHTA and CDR2 FQGNSA. There are 16 residues in the CDR3. The CDR3 is CASSLALGSSSGELFF. The CDR3 coding sequence is TGTGCCAGCAGCTTAGCGCTGGGCTCCTCTTCCGGGGAGCTGTTTTTT.

This chain links TRBV5-1 with TRBJ2-1, with 8 bases aligning to TRBD2. This CDR3 comprises 17 residues. Germline V gene sequence: CDR1 SGHRS, CDR2 YFSETQ. V trimming: 4 bases; J trimming: 0 bases; junction bases outside the gene matches: 9. CDR3 in amino acids: CASSLILAASSYNEQFF. As DNA, the CDR3 is TGCGCCAGCAGCCTGATACTAGCGGCAAGCTCCTACAATGAGCAGTTCTTC.

This sequence joins TRBV10-3 and TRBJ2-7, with 10 bases matching TRBD2. The CDR3 is 15 amino acids. V was clipped by 7 bases and J by 6 bases; unmatched bases: 12. Germline V lookup: CDR1 ENHRY, CDR2 SYGVKD. DNA for the CDR3: TGTGCCATCACCAAGTCTAGCGGGAGTTCGGTCGAGCAGTACTTC. Translating it yields CAITKSSGSSVEQYF.

The chain employs TRBV28 and TRBJ1-4; maybe TRBD1 (5 bases). The CDR3 is 15 amino acids. Germline-derived CDR1 and CDR2 are MDHEN and SYDVKM. Trimming stripped 5 bases from V and 3 bases from J, with 13 bases between. CDR3 coding DNA: TGTGCCAGCAGTCCCCCCTTGGGACCTAATGAAAAACTGTTTTTT. Encoded protein: CASSPPLGPNEKLFF.

The genes are TRBV7-9 and TRBJ2-7, with TRBD1 matching 7 bases. The CDR3 is 13 amino acids. The trim removed 5 bases at V and 4 bases at J, leaving 5 bases unmatched. The germline CDR1 and CDR2 sequences are SEHNR and FQNEAQ (reference sequence). The CDR3 sequence is CASSPTGLYEQYF. The CDR3 bases are TGTGCCAGCAGCCCGACAGGGTTATACGAGCAGTACTTC.

This clone has only one observation. The chain carries TRBV18 and TRBJ2-7; 10 bases align to TRBD2. V dropped 0 bases and J dropped 4; count of bases not matched to a gene: 6. Germline V CDR1 and CDR2: KGHSH, LQKENI. The CDR3 has 16 residues. CDR3 loop: CASSPPGLAGVYEQYF. The CDR3, as DNA: TGTGCCAGCTCACCACCGGGGCTAGCGGGAGTGTACGAGCAGTACTTC.

The gene calls are TRBV30 and TRBJ2-1; no clear D. Trimming stripped 4 bases from V and 10 bases from J, with 14 bases between. CDR3 length equals 12 residues. Germline CDR1 reads GTSNPN; CDR2 reads SVGIG (reference sequence). The CDR3 region is CAWTRLAWEQFF. The CDR3 nucleotides read TGTGCCTGGACCAGATTGGCTTGGGAGCAGTTCTTC.

This chain joins TRBV10-2 and TRBJ1-3, with a tentative D call TRBD1 (5 bases). The CDR3 is 16 amino acids. Trimming left V 6 bases short and J 0 bases short, with 15 bases between. Germline V gene sequence: CDR1 WSHSY, CDR2 SAAADI. CDR3 region: CASRKGLLSSGNTIYF. The CDR3 DNA sequence: TGCGCCAGCAGAAAGGGGCTGCTGAGCTCTGGAAACACCATATATTTT.

The CDR3 region is CASSYSGNQGYTF. DNA for the CDR3: TGTGCCAGCAGTTACTCAGGGAATCAAGGCTACACCTTC. This chain connects TRBV6-5 to TRBJ1-2; no clear D. Deletions cut 0 bases from V and 8 bases from J, with 10 bases between. The CDR3 runs to 13 residues. From germline, CDR1 is MNHEY and CDR2 SVGAGI.

The rearrangement links TRBV10-1 to TRBJ2-1; tentative D call: TRBD2 (5 bases). The CDR3 is 14 residues long. The germline V and J ends were trimmed by 8 bases and 6 bases, with 17 bases remaining between them. Germline V gene sequence: CDR1 WNHNN, CDR2 SYGVQD (reference sequence). For the CDR3, the DNA is TGCGCCAGCTCGGACTCAGCGGTGTTCAATGAGCAGTTCTTC. It encodes CASSDSAVFNEQFF.

In DNA, the CDR3 is TGTGCCAGCAGCTTGGATGTTAGGGTCGTTTCAGATACGCAGTATTTT. Translation gives CASSLDVRVVSDTQYF. The chain employs TRBV5-5 and TRBJ2-3, with D uncertain. The CDR3 runs 16 residues. Germline V CDR1 and CDR2: SGHKS, YYEKEE (reference sequence). Between the trimmed V and J ends, which lost 0 bases and 4 bases, there was a span of 15 bases.

The chain uses TRBV7-9 and TRBJ2-1; 9 bases align to TRBD1. Germline lookup yields CDR1 SEHNR and CDR2 FQNEAQ (reference sequence). The CDR3 spans 16 residues. V was clipped by 4 bases and J by 8 bases; unmatched bases: 12. CDR3 sequence reads: CASSSLWDRVGDEQFF. In DNA form, the CDR3 reads TGTGCCAGCAGCTCTTTATGGGACAGGGTAGGCGATGAGCAGTTCTTC.